This passage covers 29 T cell receptor beta chains from one sample sequenced in a study of shared clonotypes between healthy human individuals. Measured with immunoSEQ multiplex PCR; TCRdb has only the in-frame clones, and not every one. Here the sample spans about half a million clones, roughly three quarters being singletons. The sequenced material came from PBMCs. All receptors come from a middle-aged woman in good health. Some clones in this sample may be carry-over from other donors' samples.

About this clone itself: Other nucleotide sequences from this sample produce the same CDR3. The chain uses TRBV5-1 and TRBJ1-2, with D unresolved. The germline V and J ends were trimmed by 0 bases and 1 base, with 4 bases remaining between them. Germline assignment: CDR1 SGHRS and CDR2 YFSETQ. CDR3 length: 13 amino acids. CDR3 nucleotides: TGCGCCAGCAGCTTGGTCAGTAACTATGGCTACACCTTC. It yields the protein CASSLVSNYGYTF.

In DNA form, the CDR3 reads TGTGCCAGCAGTACTCATGGGGCCAGCTCCTACGAGCAGTACTTC. This codes for CASSTHGASSYEQYF. The chain employs TRBV6-6 and TRBJ2-7; TRBD1 is a possible D gene (5 bases). The CDR3 totals 15 residues. Germline V CDR1 and CDR2: MNHNY, SVGAGI (reference sequence). V lost 5 bases to trimming and J lost 0 bases, with 14 bases between them.

The CDR3 DNA reads TGTGCCAGCAGTTCATACAGCGGGAGTGGGTACGAGCAGTACTTC. As protein: CASSSYSGSGYEQYF. The V call is TRBV27, the J call TRBJ2-7; 8 bases match TRBD2. Per germline, CDR1 MNHEY and CDR2 SMNVEV (reference sequence). Trimming at V came to 4 bases and at J to 4 bases, leaving 9 bases not matched to a gene. The length of the CDR3 is 15 residues.

The V gene is TRBV9, the J gene TRBJ2-7; D might be TRBD2 (5 bases). The CDR3 is 13 residues long. V dropped 0 bases and J dropped 3 bases, with 7 bases sitting between them. The germline V gene encodes CDR1 SGDLS and CDR2 YYNGEE. The CDR3 DNA reads TGTGCCAGCAGCGTAGGAGAGGGCTACGAGCAGTACTTC. Amino acids: CASSVGEGYEQYF.

There are many counts of this clone. This CDR3 is also generated by other DNA sequences in the sample. The J gene is TRBJ1-5, the V gene TRBV5-1; 7 nucleotides match TRBD1. There are 15 residues in the CDR3. Germline V gene lookup returns CDR1 SGHRS and CDR2 YFSETQ. Unmatched junction bases numbered 6, after V lost 0 bases and J lost 6 bases. CDR3 sequence: CASSLEGARGQPQHF. The CDR3 nucleotides are TGCGCCAGCAGCTTGGAGGGGGCGCGGGGTCAGCCCCAGCATTTT.

The genes are TRBV11-1 and TRBJ2-1; weak D call: TRBD1 (6 bases). Deletions cut 7 bases from V and 4 bases from J, with 17 bases between. CDR1 is SGHAT, CDR2 FQDESV, per germline (reference sequence). The CDR3 runs to 15 residues. CDR3 nucleotides: TGTGCCAGCAAAGAAAACCCGGACAGTTACAATGAGCAGTTCTTC. Its protein is CASKENPDSYNEQFF.

The rearrangement joins TRBV11-2 to TRBJ2-1; D is unresolved. Per the germline V gene, CDR1 is SGHAT and CDR2 is FQNNGV. CDR3 length: 12 amino acids. V was trimmed by 4 bases and J by 9 bases, leaving 10 bases between them. CDR3 residues: CASSYRVGEQFF. The CDR3 bases are TGTGCCAGCAGCTACCGGGTGGGTGAGCAGTTCTTC.

This chain uses TRBV12-5 with TRBJ2-1; D not certain. In germline, CDR1 is LGHNT, CDR2 FRNRAP. With 4 bases removed from V and 1 base from J, the gap between germline ends came to 8 bases. This CDR3 comprises 14 residues. The CDR3 reads CASGSSVSYNEQFF. The CDR3 DNA sequence: TGTGCTAGTGGTTCCTCGGTATCCTACAATGAGCAGTTCTTC.

The V call is TRBV5-4, the J call TRBJ1-2; no reliable D call. Trimming shortened V by 0 bases and J by 8 bases, and 14 bases separated the two germline ends. Germline lookup yields CDR1 SGHNT and CDR2 YYREEE (reference sequence). This CDR3 has 14 residues. The CDR3 coding sequence is TGTGCCAGCAGCTTGGAGGCAGCATCACTCGGCTACACCTTC. It translates to CASSLEAASLGYTF.

The chain carries TRBV30 and TRBJ2-7, with TRBD1 as a possible D gene (5 bases). CDR3 size: 12 residues. Trimming pared 0 bases from V and 6 bases from J, leaving 9 bases between. Germline V gives CDR1 GTSNPN, CDR2 SVGIG (reference sequence). The CDR3 is CAWSVARAEQYF. For the CDR3, the DNA is TGTGCCTGGAGTGTCGCCAGGGCCGAGCAGTACTTC.

The rearrangement uses TRBV10-3 and TRBJ1-1, with TRBD1 matching over 10 bases. The CDR3 runs to 13 residues. Germline V gene sequence: CDR1 ENHRY, CDR2 SYGVKD. The V gene end was trimmed by 6 bases and the J gene end by 2 bases; junction bases not matched to a gene: 0. This chain's CDR3 is CAIRTGGNTEAFF. The DNA for the CDR3 is TGTGCCATCAGGACAGGGGGCAACACTGAAGCTTTCTTT.

This chain connects TRBV4-2 to TRBJ1-5, with a possible D match to TRBD1 (5 bases). V was clipped by 0 bases and J by 4 bases, with 10 bases between them. Germline CDR1 and CDR2: LGHNA and YNFKEQ. The CDR3 loop spans 15 amino acids. The CDR3 nucleotides are TGTGCCAGCAGCCAAGATTCGGGACCAAATCAGCCCCAGCATTTT. Translated, it gives CASSQDSGPNQPQHF.

The rearrangement uses TRBV6-1 and TRBJ2-5, with D perhaps TRBD1 (7 bases). The end of the DNA aligns better with TRBJ2-7, so the J call may be wrong. This CDR3 region has 13 residues. CDR1 MNHNS and CDR2 SASEGT come from the germline V gene. CDR3 in DNA: TGTGCCAGCGTAGACAGGGAGGCCTACGAGCAGTACTTC. Its protein product is CASVDREAYEQYF.

V gene TRBV11-2 combines with J gene TRBJ1-1; 8 nucleotides match TRBD1. The CDR3 sequence is 16 residues long. Germline loops: CDR1 SGHAT, CDR2 FQNNGV. With V trimmed by 2 bases and J by 4 bases, 9 bases remained unmatched. The CDR3 sequence is CASSLQGAAFGTEAFF. CDR3 nucleotide sequence: TGTGCCAGCAGCTTACAGGGGGCTGCCTTCGGCACTGAAGCTTTCTTT.

A remark on this clone: A clone one base away is much larger, so this may be a read error. The V gene is TRBV30, the J gene TRBJ2-2, with TRBD2 matching 15 bases. The CDR3 has 19 residues. Germline V gene data show CDR1 as GTSNPN and CDR2 as SVGIG (reference sequence). In DNA form, the CDR3 reads TGTGCCTGGAGCCTAACGGGACTAGCGGGAGGAAAGAACACCGGGGAGCTGCTTTTT. Translation gives CAWSLTGLAGGKNTGELLF.

CDR3 region: CASSLVWEFNNEQFF. In DNA form, the CDR3 reads TGTGCCAGCAGCTTAGTCTGGGAATTCAACAATGAGCAGTTCTTC. This chain uses TRBV7-2 with TRBJ2-1; no definite D call. Trimming cost V 1 base and J 5 bases, with 12 bases left between them. Germline CDR1 SGHTA, CDR2 FQGNSA. This CDR3 contains 15 residues.

This clone was detected ten times or more. This CDR3 is CASSSYEQYF. For the CDR3, the DNA is TGTGCCAGCAGTTCCTACGAGCAGTACTTC. This chain connects TRBV27 to TRBJ2-7; D unresolved. The germline V gene has CDR1 MNHEY and CDR2 SMNVEV (reference sequence). The V end was cut by 4 bases, the J end by 2 bases, with 0 bases between. The CDR3 spans 10 residues.

This chain uses TRBV6-1 with TRBJ2-7, with D uncertain. Trimming removed 4 bases from V and 2 bases from J, with 9 bases in between. This CDR3 region has 13 residues. Germline-derived CDR1 and CDR2 are MNHNS and SASEGT. This chain's CDR3 is CASSVGTTYEQYF. CDR3 nucleotides: TGTGCCAGCAGTGTCGGTACAACCTACGAGCAGTACTTC.

This clone has just one count. J is TRBJ1-3 and V is TRBV7-8; TRBD1 aligns across 8 bases. The CDR3 has 18 residues. J was trimmed by 1 base and V by 4 bases; bases with no gene match: 12. Germline V gene data show CDR1 as SGHVS and CDR2 as FQNEAQ. As DNA, the CDR3 is TGTGCCAGCAGCTCGATCGTGACAGGGGCCCTGTCTGGAAACACCATATATTTT. Its protein product is CASSSIVTGALSGNTIYF. The variable domain in full, with the rest retrieved from reference TRBV7-8 and TRBJ1-3, is GAGVSQSPRYKVAKRGQDVALRCDPISGHVSLFWYQQALGQGPEFLTYFQNEAQLDKSGLPSDRFFAERPEGSVSTLKIQRTQQEDSAVYLCASSSIVTGALSGNTIYFGEGSWLTVV.

This chain links TRBV11-1 with TRBJ2-7, with D perhaps matching TRBD2 (5 bases). Between the trimmed V and J ends, which lost 1 base and 0 bases, there was a span of 10 bases. The CDR3 covers 15 residues. Germline CDR1 reads SGHAT; CDR2 reads FQDESV (reference sequence). CDR3 in amino acids: CASSLVIGSSYEQYF. In DNA, the CDR3 is TGTGCCAGCAGCTTAGTAATAGGGAGCTCCTACGAGCAGTACTTC. The variable domain in full, completed from reference TRBV11-1 and TRBJ2-7, reads EAEVAQSPRYKITEKSQAVAFWCDPISGHATLYWYRQILGQGPELLVQFQDESVVDDSQLPKDRFSAERLKGVDSTLKIQPAELGDSAMYLCASSLVIGSSYEQYFGPGTRLTVT.

This clone was counted many times. The genes are TRBV29-1 and TRBJ2-7; weak D call: TRBD1 (5 bases). Trimming removed 3 bases at V and 5 bases at J, with 14 bases between. This CDR3 is built from 13 residues. The V gene's germline CDR1 is SQVTM and CDR2 ANQGSEA. The CDR3 is CSVDQGDGDEQYF. CDR3 bases: TGCAGCGTTGACCAGGGCGACGGCGACGAGCAGTACTTC.

This clone has ten or more counts. This sample also contains other DNA sequences that code for the same CDR3. J is TRBJ2-1 and V is TRBV29-1; TRBD2 aligns across 7 bases. This CDR3 contains 15 residues. Germline V gene lookup returns CDR1 SQVTM and CDR2 ANQGSEA. The ends lost 5 bases at V and 6 bases at J; junction bases unmatched: 13. The CDR3: CSVRLALGGGNEQFF. The CDR3, as DNA: TGCAGCGTTCGTCTCGCACTGGGGGGGGGCAATGAGCAGTTCTTC.

The V call is TRBV7-9, the J call TRBJ2-1, with D possibly matching TRBD2 (5 bases). Trimming shortened V by 4 bases and J by 9 bases, and 13 bases separated the two germline ends. Germline V gene data show CDR1 as SEHNR and CDR2 as FQNEAQ (reference sequence). The CDR3 is made up of 13 amino acids. The CDR3 DNA follows: TGTGCCAGCAGCTCCCATGGCGGGCTTGAGCAGTTCTTC. Amino acid sequence: CASSSHGGLEQFF.

The CDR3 loop is CASSNRGLGANVLTF. The CDR3 DNA follows: TGTGCCAGCAGCAACAGGGGGCTTGGGGCCAACGTCCTGACTTTC. V and J are TRBV28 and TRBJ2-6; 9 bases match TRBD1. CDR1 is MDHEN and CDR2 is SYDVKM in the germline V gene. The CDR3 extends over 15 amino acids. V shed 6 bases and J 3 bases; nucleotides not matched to a gene: 3.

The gene calls are TRBV28 and TRBJ1-4; D gene ambiguous. The CDR3 sequence is 16 residues long. V lost 4 bases and J 1 base, leaving 13 bases between the germline ends. Germline V gene data show CDR1 as MDHEN and CDR2 as SYDVKM. CDR3 residues: CASSSRRLLTNEKLFF. The DNA for the CDR3 is TGTGCCAGCAGTTCTAGGCGACTCCTAACTAATGAAAAACTGTTTTTT.

In the case of this clone: The likely explanation is a read error, given a far larger clone one base away. The chain carries TRBV30 and TRBJ1-2, with unresolved D. The germline gives CDR1 GTSNPN, CDR2 SVGIG (reference sequence). The CDR3 runs to 13 residues. As DNA, the CDR3 is TGTGCCTGGACCCGAGAGGGCCTCTATGGCTGCACCTTC. Protein product: CAWTREGLYGCTF.

This clone has only one observation. J is TRBJ2-1 and V is TRBV18; D remains ambiguous. Germline V gene sequence: CDR1 KGHSH, CDR2 LQKENI. This CDR3 is built from 16 residues. The V end was cut by 2 bases, the J end by 0 bases, with 11 bases between. The CDR3 DNA reads as TGTGCCAGCTCACCAGGCCGTCAGCTCTCCTACAATGAGCAGTTCTTC. This encodes CASSPGRQLSYNEQFF.

This chain links TRBV30 with TRBJ2-7; D may be TRBD1 (5 bases). V was clipped by 1 base and J by 2 bases, with 9 bases between them. The CDR3 contains 13 residues. CDR1 is GTSNPN and CDR2 is SVGIG in the germline V gene (reference sequence). The CDR3 nucleotides are TGTGCCTGGAGTGGGGGCGGAGCCTACGAGCAGTACTTC. Protein sequence: CAWSGGGAYEQYF.

Remarks on this clone: This likely traces to a read error, being one base from a far larger clone. The conserved phenylalanine or tryptophan is not found at the CDR3 terminus, so this likely reflects a read error. The chain joins TRBV27 to TRBJ2-7; 8 nucleotides line up with TRBD2. Losses at the gene ends were 7 bases for V and 3 bases for J; bases not matched to a gene: 5. This CDR3 has 13 residues. Per germline, CDR1 MNHEY and CDR2 SMNVEV (reference sequence). The CDR3 coding sequence is TGTGCCAGCACCCAAGCGGGAGTCTACGAGCAGTACTGC. Its translation is CASTQAGVYEQYC.